Reported below is one TCR beta chain. Its cognate antigen is unknown. The data were obtained in a study of response to subunit inactivated influenza vaccine. TCRdb called the RT-PCR reads again in MiXCR, with one record for every CDR3 protein. The sample shows approximately 520,000 distinct CDR3 sequences, about 25% of them seen only once. Per the germline V gene, CDR1 is SGHTA and CDR2 is FQGNSA. V shed 1 base and J 0 bases; nucleotides not matched to a gene: 1. This CDR3 region has 15 residues. Regarding the study as a whole: Seasonal influenza vaccination, on each occasion, was suggested by the authors to recruit few new T cells.

The sample here was CD4+ T cells sorted from PBMCs, taken 5 to 6 days after vaccination. The rearrangement joins TRBV7-2 to TRBJ2-7, with TRBD2 identical over 9 bases. This receptor was taken from a man aged 45-60 years who received an inactivated influenza vaccine. CDR3 amino acids: CASSLDSGSSYEQYF. CDR3 nucleotides: TGTGCCAGCAGCTTAGATAGCGGGAGCTCCTACGAGCAGTACTTC.